This is a list of T cell receptor beta chains from one sample in a study of OX40 agonist ivuxolimab in advanced cancers. Sequenced by immunoSEQ multiplex PCR; TCRdb stores in-frame clones only, minus some. The data contain around 20,000 clones, approximately 83% of them singletons. Sequencing was performed on CD4+ or CD8+ T cells sorted from blood, taken in a trial of the OX40 agonist ivuxolimab. The receptors originated from an adult with an advanced solid tumor such as melanoma, head and neck, liver or kidney cancer. Both conserved end residues are part of each CDR3. A D gene is named only where the DNA matches it firmly. Only part of the rows carry a size: once, few, many, or a class if the clone is expanded.

J gene | clone size | V gene | D gene | CDR3 DNA | CDR3 protein
TRBJ1-2 | NA | TRBV12-5 | TRBD1 | TGTGCTAGTGGTTCTGGTGACAGGGAGGATGGCTACACCTTC | CASGSGDREDGYTF
TRBJ1-2 | NA | TRBV25-1 | NA | TGTGCCAGCAGTGAACTAGCTGGGAATGGCTACACCTTC | CASSELAGNGYTF
TRBJ1-5 | NA | TRBV7-9 | NA | TGTGCCAGCAGCAGAGCCGGGGGCGGTCAGCCCCAGCATTTT | CASSRAGGGQPQHF
TRBJ1-3 | NA | TRBV4-1 | NA | TGCGCCAGCAGCCAAGTGATAACCCGCTCGAACACCATATATTTT | CASSQVITRSNTIYF
TRBJ2-5 | NA | TRBV9 | TRBD2 | TGTGCCAGCAGCGTAGGGGGTGCTGGGCTAGCGGGGGTTGGGGAGACCCAGTACTTC | CASSVGGAGLAGVGETQYF
TRBJ2-7 | NA | TRBV6-5 | NA | TGTGCCAGCACCGAAGAGGGGGTTCCCGGGTACGAGCAGTACTTC | CASTEEGVPGYEQYF
TRBJ2-7 | NA | TRBV9 | TRBD1 | TGTGCCAGCAGCGGGACAGGGTACGAGCAGTACTTC | CASSGTGYEQYF
TRBJ1-5 | NA | TRBV19 | NA | TGTGCCAGTAGTATAGACGGGGGAAGCAATCAGCCCCAGCATTTT | CASSIDGGSNQPQHF
TRBJ2-7 | NA | TRBV15 | NA | TGTGCCACCAGCAGGACTGGGGACTACGAGCAGTACTTC | CATSRTGDYEQYF
TRBJ2-5 | few | TRBV19 | NA | TGTGCCAGTAGTATTGGGGGGGGCTTTGAGACCCAGTACTTC | CASSIGGGFETQYF
TRBJ2-7 | NA | TRBV4-2 | TRBD1 | TGTGCCAGCAGCCCCAGGGGGTCCGACGAGCAGTACTTC | CASSPRGSDEQYF
TRBJ1-6 | NA | TRBV5-5 | NA | TGTGCCAGCAGCTTGCGAGTGTATAATTCACCCCTCCACTTT | CASSLRVYNSPLHF
TRBJ1-6 | NA | TRBV4-3 | NA | TGCGCCAGCAGCCAGAGGGCCCCCGGGACCGTGGGTGATTCACCCCTCCACTTT | CASSQRAPGTVGDSPLHF
TRBJ2-7 | NA | TRBV7-2 | TRBD2 | TGTGCCAGCAGCCGTACTTCCCTGGGACTAGTGGTCTACGAGCAGTACTTC | CASSRTSLGLVVYEQYF
TRBJ2-3 | medium-sized | TRBV5-4 | TRBD2 | TGTGCCAGCAGACCTAGTCGGGGAGGGGTTAATACGCAGTATTTT | CASRPSRGGVNTQYF
TRBJ2-5 | NA | TRBV18 | NA | TGTGCCAGCTCACCATTCCCCCGGGAGGAGACCCAGTACTTC | CASSPFPREETQYF
TRBJ2-1 | NA | TRBV7-8 | NA | TGTGCCAGCAGCCCCGGGACTGCGGGGAATGAGCAGTTCTTC | CASSPGTAGNEQFF
TRBJ1-2 | NA | TRBV9 | NA | TGTGCCAGCAGCGTAGGAGGAGGACCAGCCGGCTATGGCTACACCTTC | CASSVGGGPAGYGYTF
TRBJ2-2 | once | TRBV6-5 | NA | TGTGCCAGCAGTTACTGGGACTCCGGGGAGCTGTTTTTT | CASSYWDSGELFF
TRBJ1-1 | NA | TRBV5-1 | TRBD1 | TGCGCCAGCAGCACCGGGACAGGGATTGAAGCTTTCTTT | CASSTGTGIEAFF
TRBJ2-1 | NA | TRBV11-2 | NA | TGTGCCAGCAGTCCCGGAGGGGTTCAGTTCTTC | CASSPGGVQFF
TRBJ2-7 | NA | TRBV7-6 | TRBD1 | TGTGCCAGCAGCTTGGGACAGGGATCCTCCTACGAGCAGTACTTC | CASSLGQGSSYEQYF
TRBJ2-7 | NA | TRBV28 | NA | TGTGCCAGCAGTCCCTTACAGGGAGGTATCGAGCAGTACTTC | CASSPLQGGIEQYF
TRBJ2-7 | once | TRBV7-9 | NA | TGTGCCAGCAGCCCTCTAGACTACGAGCAGTACTTC | CASSPLDYEQYF
TRBJ1-2 | NA | TRBV27 | TRBD1 | TGTGCCAGCAGTCCTCCCGGGACAGTCTATGGCTACACCTTC | CASSPPGTVYGYTF
TRBJ2-3 | few | TRBV5-1 | TRBD1 | TGCGCCAGCAGCTTGCGCCCCGGGACAGGGTCGGGGTTCACAGATACGCAGTATTTT | CASSLRPGTGSGFTDTQYF
TRBJ2-2 | once | TRBV29-1 | TRBD2 | TGCAGCGTTGAATCGGGGGGTGGCACCGGGGAGCTGTTTTTT | CSVESGGGTGELFF
TRBJ2-7 | NA | TRBV5-5 | NA | TGTGCCAGCAGCATACCCGGGGGCGCTCCCTCCTACGAGCAGTACTTC | CASSIPGGAPSYEQYF
TRBJ2-1 | NA | TRBV9 | NA | TGTGCCAGCAGCGTCGGCGGGGAGGTATACAATGAGCAGTTCTTC | CASSVGGEVYNEQFF
TRBJ1-2 | NA | TRBV5-4 | TRBD1 | TGTGCCAGCAGCACATACAGGGGGCGGAATAACTATGGCTACACCTTC | CASSTYRGRNNYGYTF
TRBJ1-6 | NA | TRBV5-6 | NA | TGTGCCAGCAGCGCCTGGAGGGTCGGATATAATTCACCCCTCCACTTT | CASSAWRVGYNSPLHF
TRBJ2-7 | once | TRBV4-3 | NA | TGCGCCAGCAGCCAAGATCGGGGCTACGAGCAGTACTTC | CASSQDRGYEQYF
TRBJ2-1 | few | TRBV28 | TRBD1 | TGTGCCAGTAAAGGACAGGGTTCCTACAATGAGCAGTTCTTC | CASKGQGSYNEQFF
TRBJ2-7 | NA | TRBV4-1 | NA | TGCGCCAGCAGCCAAGAAGCAGAGGGGCAGGGTATCTACGAGCAGTACTTC | CASSQEAEGQGIYEQYF
TRBJ1-2 | NA | TRBV5-4 | NA | TGTGCCAGCAGCTTGGAGTCTGGTGTCCCACTGGGCTACACCTTC | CASSLESGVPLGYTF
TRBJ2-3 | NA | TRBV19 | TRBD2 | TGTGCCAGTACGGCGTGGGAGGGCAGCGCAGATACGCAGTATTTT | CASTAWEGSADTQYF
TRBJ1-2 | few | TRBV13 | TRBD1 | TGTGCCAGCAGCTCAAGGCGGACAGGAGTGCTTAACTATGGCTACACCTTC | CASSSRRTGVLNYGYTF
TRBJ1-3 | NA | TRBV6-1 | NA | TGTGCCAGCAGTGACAGGGCCTCAGGAAACACCATATATTTT | CASSDRASGNTIYF
TRBJ1-2 | NA | TRBV27 | NA | TGTGCCAGCAGTGTGGGTCAGGGTGTGGGTGGCTACACCTTC | CASSVGQGVGGYTF
TRBJ2-7 | NA | TRBV7-9 | TRBD1 | TGTGCCAGCAGTCCAAGACAGGGATCCTACGAGCAGTACTTC | CASSPRQGSYEQYF
TRBJ1-1 | NA | TRBV7-9 | TRBD1 | TGTGCCAGCAGCGAGTATGGGACAGGGGCTTTCTTT | CASSEYGTGAFF
TRBJ2-7 | NA | TRBV6-5 | TRBD1 | TGTGCCAGCAGCCCCGGGACAGGGATCGAGCAGTACTTC | CASSPGTGIEQYF
TRBJ2-3 | NA | TRBV28 | NA | TGTGCCAGCAGTCCGACTGTGGATACGCAGTATTTT | CASSPTVDTQYF
TRBJ2-7 | NA | TRBV19 | TRBD1 | TGTGCCAGTAGTCCCAGGTTGGGACAGGGGGCCTACGAGCAGTACTTC | CASSPRLGQGAYEQYF
TRBJ2-3 | NA | TRBV14 | NA | TGTGCCAGCAGCCTCCGAAGGCCCTCCGTGGCAACAGATACGCAGTATTTT | CASSLRRPSVATDTQYF
TRBJ2-7 | NA | TRBV11-2 | TRBD1 | TGTGCCAGCAGCTTAGAGGGGACAGGCGAGCAGTACTTC | CASSLEGTGEQYF
TRBJ1-2 | NA | TRBV10-3 | NA | TGTGCCATCAGTGACACCTCTGACAGGCCCGATATATATGGCTACACCTTC | CAISDTSDRPDIYGYTF
TRBJ1-1 | NA | TRBV19 | TRBD1 | TGTGCCAGTAGTATAGACGCGGCGATGACAGGGGCGAATTTT | CASSIDAAMTGANF
TRBJ2-7 | NA | TRBV7-2 | NA | TGTGCCAGCAGCCCCGGCGGGACTCCTTACTACGAGCAGTACTTC | CASSPGGTPYYEQYF
TRBJ1-4 | NA | TRBV4-1 | NA | TGCGCCAGCAGCCAAGTGTGGGGGTTTGGGGTGGTGAGGGAAAAACTGTTTTTT | CASSQVWGFGVVREKLFF
TRBJ2-7 | NA | TRBV27 | NA | TGTGCCAGCAGTTTACTAGGGGCCCTCGACGAGCAGTACTTC | CASSLLGALDEQYF
TRBJ1-3 | NA | TRBV21-1 | NA | TGTGCCAGCAGCAAAGGACAGGGCTCTGGAAACACCATATATTTT | CASSKGQGSGNTIYF
TRBJ2-7 | NA | TRBV7-2 | NA | TGTGCCAGCAGCTTAGGGAACTCCTACGAGCAGTACTTC | CASSLGNSYEQYF
TRBJ2-7 | NA | TRBV7-8 | NA | TGTGCCAGCAGCCCTTATGGGGACTACGAGCAGTACTTC | CASSPYGDYEQYF
TRBJ2-3 | NA | TRBV7-9 | NA | TGTGCCAGCCCGGCAGATCTGGATACGCAGTATTTT | CASPADLDTQYF
TRBJ1-2 | NA | TRBV29-1 | TRBD1 | TGCAGCGTTGAAGCGCAGGGGGCAGGGCTGGATGGCTACACCTTC | CSVEAQGAGLDGYTF
TRBJ2-7 | NA | TRBV6-5 | NA | TGTGCCAGCAGTTACGCCGCGACAAACGAGCAGTACTTC | CASSYAATNEQYF
TRBJ2-2 | NA | TRBV29-1 | NA | TGCAGCATCCAGGGGTACACCGGGGAGCTGTTTTTT | CSIQGYTGELFF